This is a list of T cell receptor beta chains from one sample in a study of cytomegalovirus exposure and HLA in healthy donors. Libraries were prepared by immunoSEQ multiplex PCR; TCRdb keeps only in-frame clonotypes and omits some of them. The table lists about 160,000 clones, approximately 80% of them singletons. Sequenced sample: PBMCs. The receptors shown here come from a man aged 25 to 40 in good health and CMV-seropositive. The CDR3 runs from the conserved cysteine through the conserved F or W. A D gene is named only where the DNA matches it firmly. Clone sizes are given selectively: once, few, many, or a class where the clone is expanded.

TRBD2,TRBV4-1,.,TRBJ2-3,TGCGCCAGCAGCCAGGGACTAGCGGAATTCACAGATACGCAGTATTTT,CASSQGLAEFTDTQYF
.,TRBV27,.,TRBJ2-3,TGTGCCAGCAGCTCCCATCTGAGGGGGTCCCACTATACGCAGTATTTT,CASSSHLRGSHYTQYF
TRBD1,TRBV30,.,TRBJ1-6,TGTGCCTGGACCCTGGACAGGGGAAATTCACCCCTCCACTTT,CAWTLDRGNSPLHF
TRBD1,TRBV9,.,TRBJ2-5,TGTGCCAGCAGCGTAGAAGGGACAGGGCAAGAGACCCAGTACTTC,CASSVEGTGQETQYF
TRBD1,TRBV7-8,.,TRBJ1-1,TGTGCCAGCAGCACGAGGGGGCAAACTGAAGCTTTCTTT,CASSTRGQTEAFF
TRBD2,TRBV2,few,TRBJ2-1,TGTGCCAGCAGCCGGGGGGGCTCGGCCAATGAGCAGTTCTTC,CASSRGGSANEQFF
TRBD2,TRBV15,.,TRBJ2-1,TGTGCCACCAGCAGAGGTACTAGCGGGGGCCCCAATGAGCAGTTCTTC,CATSRGTSGGPNEQFF
TRBD1,TRBV30,.,TRBJ2-2,TGTGCCTGGAAACAGGGGATGGACACCGGGGAGCTGTTTTTT,CAWKQGMDTGELFF
TRBD2,TRBV19,.,TRBJ2-5,TGTGCCAGTAGCTTTAGCGGGGGGGCCCAAGAGACCCAGTACTTC,CASSFSGGAQETQYF
.,TRBV6-6,.,TRBJ2-2,TGTGCCAGCAGTGCGCAGGGAAACACCGGGGAGCTGTTTTTT,CASSAQGNTGELFF
.,TRBV18,.,TRBJ1-1,TGTGCCAGCTCACCGTTCGACTCCCGGAACACTGAAGCTTTCTTT,CASSPFDSRNTEAFF
.,TRBV6-5,.,TRBJ2-5,TGTGCCAGCGGGGAGGGGACAGGACAAGAGACCCAGTACTTC,CASGEGTGQETQYF
TRBD2,TRBV5-1,.,TRBJ2-2,TGCGCCAGCAGCTTGGTCTCACTAGCGGGGGGCACGGGCACCGGGGAGCTGTTTTTT,CASSLVSLAGGTGTGELFF
TRBD1,TRBV10-3,.,TRBJ2-3,TGTGCCATCGCGGCAGGGGGAAACACAGATACGCAGTATTTT,CAIAAGGNTDTQYF
.,TRBV2,.,TRBJ1-2,TGTGCCAGCAGTGTGGCGGACTTAGGAGAAGGCTACACCTTC,CASSVADLGEGYTF
TRBD2,TRBV28,.,TRBJ2-2,TGTGCCAGCAGTAAAACAGGGGGCTGGACTAGCGGGGTGGAGGTGACCGGGGAGCTGTTTTTT,CASSKTGGWTSGVEVTGELFF
TRBD1,TRBV5-6,once,TRBJ1-5,TGTGCCAGCAGCCGCCACGGGACAGGCCACAATCAGCCCCAGCATTTT,CASSRHGTGHNQPQHF
TRBD2,TRBV5-1,.,TRBJ2-2,TGCGCCAGCAGTTTACCTATAGCGGGGGAGAACACCGGGGAGCTGTTTTTT,CASSLPIAGENTGELFF
.,TRBV5-1,.,TRBJ1-1,TGCGCCAGCGGCCCTTCCAACACTGAAGCTTTCTTT,CASGPSNTEAFF
.,TRBV27,.,TRBJ2-7,TGTGCCAGCAGTCCTCGAGGAGGCCCCTACGAGCAGTACTTC,CASSPRGGPYEQYF
TRBD2,TRBV5-6,once,TRBJ2-7,TGTGCCAGCAGCCCGGCGGGAGCACCCTGGTCCTCCTACGAGCAGTACTTC,CASSPAGAPWSSYEQYF
.,TRBV5-1,.,TRBJ2-1,TGCGCCAGCAGTCTGACCGACTCGGACTCCAATGAGCAGTTCTTC,CASSLTDSDSNEQFF
TRBD1,TRBV6-6,.,TRBJ2-1,TGTGCCAGCAGGGGGCCCGGGACAGGGCTTCGTGAGCAGTTCTTC,CASRGPGTGLREQFF
TRBD1,TRBV5-1,.,TRBJ1-1,TGCGCCAGCAGTCAACAGGGGATGGACACTGAAGCTTTCTTT,CASSQQGMDTEAFF
TRBD2,TRBV7-3,.,TRBJ2-2,TGTGCCAGCAGCTCTGGGACTAGCACCGGGGAGCTGTTTTTT,CASSSGTSTGELFF
TRBD1,TRBV5-6,.,TRBJ1-1,TGTGCCAGCAGCCCGGGACAGGGGAACACTGAAGCTTTCTTT,CASSPGQGNTEAFF
TRBD2,TRBV5-4,.,TRBJ2-3,TGTGCCAGCAGCCCAGGGACTAGCGACACAGATACGCAGTATTTT,CASSPGTSDTDTQYF
TRBD1,TRBV28,.,TRBJ2-7,TGTGCCAGCAGTCCATGGGACAGGGACGAGCAGTACTTC,CASSPWDRDEQYF
TRBD2,TRBV4-3,once,TRBJ2-7,TGCGCCAGCAGCCAAGATTGGGCTAGCGGGGGGCCGAGCTCCTACGAGCAGTACTTC,CASSQDWASGGPSSYEQYF
.,TRBV9,.,TRBJ1-4,TGTGCCAGCGGGCCAGTCGGATCTACCCATGAAAAACTGTTTTTT,CASGPVGSTHEKLFF
TRBD1,TRBV4-1,once,TRBJ1-1,TGCGCCAGCAGGCCTACAGGGGAGGTTGGGGCTTTCTTT,CASRPTGEVGAFF
TRBD1,TRBV9,.,TRBJ2-5,TGTGCCAGCAGCGAAGGGACAGGGGAAGAGACCCAGTACTTC,CASSEGTGEETQYF
TRBD1,TRBV19,.,TRBJ2-2,TGTGCCAGTAGAACAGGGGCCGGGGAGCTGTTTTTT,CASRTGAGELFF
.,TRBV30,.,TRBJ1-4,TGTGCCTGGACCGCCACTTCGGGAAAACTGTTTTTT,CAWTATSGKLFF
.,TRBV4-1,.,TRBJ2-7,TGCGCCAGCAGCCACCCTAACTCCTACGAGCAGTACTTC,CASSHPNSYEQYF
.,TRBV6-5,.,TRBJ2-7,TGTGCCAGCAGGTCAGGGGCAGGCGGCGAGCAGTACTTC,CASRSGAGGEQYF
TRBD1,TRBV2,.,TRBJ2-1,TGTGCCAGCAGGTCCGGGACAGGACTCTCCTACAATGAGCAGTTCTTC,CASRSGTGLSYNEQFF
TRBD2,TRBV11-2,.,TRBJ2-7,TGTGCCAGCAGCTTAACCGGGACTAACTACGAGCAGTACTTC,CASSLTGTNYEQYF
TRBD2,TRBV2,.,TRBJ2-1,TGTGCCAGCAGCAACAGGAGCCCTAGCGGGGTCTACAATGAGCAGTTCTTC,CASSNRSPSGVYNEQFF
.,TRBV18,.,TRBJ1-1,TGTGCCAGCTCATCTCAGGAGAACACTGAAGCTTTCTTT,CASSSQENTEAFF
.,TRBV15,.,TRBJ2-2,TGTGCCACCAGCAGAGATACAGGGCTTTTCACCGGGGAGCTGTTTTTT,CATSRDTGLFTGELFF
.,TRBV7-9,.,TRBJ1-2,TGTGCCAGCAGTCTTACAGTCCAGGGCTACACCTTC,CASSLTVQGYTF
.,TRBV2,.,TRBJ1-1,TGTGCCAGCAGTGAGCGGCTGAACACTGAAGCTTTCTTT,CASSERLNTEAFF
TRBD1,TRBV7-2,.,TRBJ2-2,TGTGCCAGCAGCTTAACAGGGGGGAGCACCGGGGAGCTGTTTTTT,CASSLTGGSTGELFF
.,TRBV4-3,.,TRBJ2-7,TGCGCCAGCGGCCGGGACACAACCTACGAGCAGTACTTC,CASGRDTTYEQYF
.,TRBV6-8,.,TRBJ1-4,TGTGCCAGCAGTTACGTTTCACGATCGGGAGCTAATGAAAAACTGTTTTTT,CASSYVSRSGANEKLFF
.,TRBV28,.,TRBJ2-7,TGTGCCAGCAGTTCCGAGGGCTACGAGCAGTACTTC,CASSSEGYEQYF
TRBD1,TRBV19,few,TRBJ1-6,TGTGCCAGTAGTCCCCGGACAGGGAAAAATTCACCCCTCCACTTT,CASSPRTGKNSPLHF
.,TRBV7-9,.,TRBJ1-2,TGTGCCAGCAGAGATGGGACACTTAGCGCATCGGTATTC,CASRDGTLSASVF
TRBD2,TRBV7-2,once,TRBJ2-7,TGTGCCAGCAGCTTCGTGGCGGGGGGGATTGGCGAGCAGTACTTC,CASSFVAGGIGEQYF
.,TRBV7-3,.,TRBJ2-1,TGTGCCAGCAGCTTCACAGCGGCCTCCTACAATGAGCAGTTCTTC,CASSFTAASYNEQFF